Each of the 11 T cell receptor beta chains below was sequenced from the same sample in a study of radiotherapy plus CTLA-4 blockade in lung cancer. TCRdb's copy holds only in-frame clones and misses some; the assay was immunoSEQ multiplex PCR. The sample has roughly 48,000 clones; less than 85% are singletons. Sequencing used peripheral blood, obtained from a patient treated with radiotherapy plus ipilimumab. These receptors came from a human donor with non-small cell lung cancer who had stable disease on radiotherapy plus ipilimumab.

In its sample, this clone was seen once. The chain recombines TRBV1 with TRBJ2-3; the table gives TRBD2 as D, unverified against the DNA. TRBV1 is noted as a pseudogene. The CDR3 runs 14 residues. The CDR3 bases are TGCACCAGCAGCCACCTCGGACTTCCAGATACGCAGTATTTT. Protein sequence: CTSSHLGLPDTQYF.

The V and J genes are TRBV13 and TRBJ1-3; D perhaps matches TRBD1 (6 bases). Between the trimmed V and J ends, which lost 4 bases and 7 bases, there was a span of 14 bases. Germline V lookup: CDR1 PRHDT, CDR2 FYEKMQ (reference sequence). The CDR3 is 14 amino acids. DNA of the CDR3: TGTGCCAGCAGCTCGCGGGGGCAGGTTAACACCATATATTTT. Its translation is CASSSRGQVNTIYF. Full variable domain (outside the CDR3, taken from reference TRBV13 and TRBJ1-3): AAGVIQSPRHLIKEKRETATLKCYPIPRHDTVYWYQQGPGQDPQFLISFYEKMQSDKGSIPDRFSAQQFSDYHSELNMSSLELGDSALYFCASSSRGQVNTIYFGEGSWLTVV.

This chain connects TRBV7-6 to TRBJ2-5, with D perhaps given as TRBD1 or TRBD2 (6 bases each). The J call is doubtful: the DNA matches TRBJ2-7 better. Germline-derived CDR1 and CDR2 are SGHVS and FNYEAQ. The CDR3 length is 16 residues. CDR3 DNA: TGTGCCAGCAGCTTAAGACGGGGGACGGACAGATACGAGCAGTACTTC. This encodes CASSLRRGTDRYEQYF.

The chain has TRBV6-1 and TRBJ1-4; tentatively, D is TRBD1 (5 bases). Germline V gene data show CDR1 as MNHNS and CDR2 as SASEGT. Deletions cut 5 bases from V and 8 bases from J, with 12 bases between. The length of the CDR3 is 13 residues. CDR3: CASSSGRLEKLFF. For the CDR3, the DNA is TGTGCCAGCAGTTCGGGACGGCTCGAAAAACTGTTTTTT.

The rearrangement links TRBV2 to TRBJ1-6; D gene unclear. CDR3 length: 13 residues. Trimming removed 6 bases from V and 12 bases from J, with 15 bases in between. Germline V gene sequence: CDR1 SNHLY, CDR2 FYNNEI. The CDR3 coding sequence is TGTGCCAGCAGCACGGGCCTAATAAGACCCCTCCACTTT. Its translation is CASSTGLIRPLHF.

The chain uses TRBV7-6 and TRBJ2-1, with D maybe TRBD2 (5 bases). CDR3 length: 13 residues. Per germline, CDR1 SGHVS and CDR2 FNYEAQ. V gave up 8 bases and J gave up 9 bases, with 17 bases separating them. The CDR3 DNA reads as TGTGCCAGCCTAAACCCCGGGGAAGGTGAGCAGTTCTTC. It yields the protein CASLNPGEGEQFF.

The chain is built from TRBV5-1 and TRBJ1-1; D is unclear. V lost 2 bases and J 1 base, leaving 6 bases between the germline ends. The germline CDR1 and CDR2 sequences are SGHRS and YFSETQ. CDR3 size: 13 residues. The CDR3 region has the DNA TGCGCCAGCAGCTTAAAGGGGAACACTGAAGCTTTCTTT. This sequence encodes CASSLKGNTEAFF.

V usage is TRBV12-5 and J usage is TRBJ2-1; no reliable D call. There are 13 residues in the CDR3. Trimming removed 2 bases from V and 6 bases from J, with 8 bases in between. Germline V gene data show CDR1 as LGHNT and CDR2 as FRNRAP. In DNA, the CDR3 is TGTGCTAGTGGTTTGAATCTGTTCAATGAGCAGTTCTTC. As protein: CASGLNLFNEQFF.

V gene TRBV10-2 combines with J gene TRBJ2-1; 7 bases map to TRBD1. This CDR3 is 15 amino acids long. The J segment lost 0 bases and the V segment lost 6 bases, leaving 5 bases of the junction unmatched. Germline V gene data show CDR1 as WSHSY and CDR2 as SAAADI. The CDR3 nucleotides are TGCGCCAGCAGAGGGACAGCTAGCTCCTACAATGAGCAGTTCTTC. This sequence encodes CASRGTASSYNEQFF.

This clone has only a few counts. V usage is TRBV14 and J usage is TRBJ2-7; no definite D call. Germline CDR1 SGHDN, CDR2 FVKESK. V was clipped by 0 bases and J by 3 bases, with 9 bases between them. The CDR3 has 14 residues. The CDR3 loop reads CASSQENSNYEQYF. CDR3 coding DNA: TGTGCCAGCAGCCAAGAGAACAGCAACTACGAGCAGTACTTC.

J is TRBJ2-3 and V is TRBV6-1; 11 bases line up with TRBD2. After removal of 1 base from V and 2 bases from J, the junction contained 5 bases not matched to a gene. This CDR3 comprises 17 residues. Germline V gene sequence: CDR1 MNHNS, CDR2 SASEGT. CDR3 nucleotide sequence: TGTGCCAGCAGTGAAGAGTGGACTAGCGGGCTCACAGATACGCAGTATTTT. Residues: CASSEEWTSGLTDTQYF.